The sequence of this TCR beta chain was determined in a study of T cells in localized non-small cell lung cancer. Findings and caveats of the study: The study linked higher blood T cell density to longer overall survival.

The data were produced by immunoSEQ multiplex PCR, yet TCRdb's version contains in-frame clones alone and is incomplete. The table lists about 24,000 clones, 70% to 90% of them singletons. The CDR3 spans 14 residues. The ends lost 3 bases at V and 5 bases at J; junction bases unmatched: 5. CDR1 and CDR2 (germline): SGHTA, FQGNSA. Note on this clone: Its antigen is not identified.

The sequences come from peripheral blood, collected before any cancer treatment. The TCR sequence derives from a male donor older than 55 with stage II squamous cell lung carcinoma. V usage is TRBV7-2 and J usage is TRBJ2-7; 9 bases are shared with TRBD1. This CDR3 is CASSLGQGGDEQYF. CDR3 sequence (DNA): TGTGCCAGCAGCTTGGGACAGGGTGGCGACGAGCAGTACTTC.